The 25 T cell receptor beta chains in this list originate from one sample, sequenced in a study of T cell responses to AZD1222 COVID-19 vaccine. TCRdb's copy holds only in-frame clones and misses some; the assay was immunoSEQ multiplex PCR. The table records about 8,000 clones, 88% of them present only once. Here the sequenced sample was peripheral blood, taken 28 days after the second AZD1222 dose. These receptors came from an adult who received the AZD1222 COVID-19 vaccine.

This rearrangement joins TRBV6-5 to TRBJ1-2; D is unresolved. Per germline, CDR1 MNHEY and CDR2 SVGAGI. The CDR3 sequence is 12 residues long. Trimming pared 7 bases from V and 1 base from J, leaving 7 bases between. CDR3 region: CASKADNYGYTF. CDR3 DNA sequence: TGTGCCAGCAAGGCGGATAACTATGGCTACACCTTC.

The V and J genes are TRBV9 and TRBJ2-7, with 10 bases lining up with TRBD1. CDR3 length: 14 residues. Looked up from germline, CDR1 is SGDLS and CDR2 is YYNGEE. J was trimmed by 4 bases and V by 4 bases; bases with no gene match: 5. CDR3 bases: TGTGCCAGCAGCCCGGGACAGGGGTTGTACGAGCAGTACTTC. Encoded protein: CASSPGQGLYEQYF.

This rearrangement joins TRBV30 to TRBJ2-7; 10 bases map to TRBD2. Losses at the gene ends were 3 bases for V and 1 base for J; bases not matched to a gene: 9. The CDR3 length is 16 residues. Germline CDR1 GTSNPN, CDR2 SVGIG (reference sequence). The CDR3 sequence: CAWRDLAGVKSYEQYF. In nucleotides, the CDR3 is TGTGCCTGGAGAGATCTAGCGGGAGTAAAGTCCTACGAGCAGTACTTC.

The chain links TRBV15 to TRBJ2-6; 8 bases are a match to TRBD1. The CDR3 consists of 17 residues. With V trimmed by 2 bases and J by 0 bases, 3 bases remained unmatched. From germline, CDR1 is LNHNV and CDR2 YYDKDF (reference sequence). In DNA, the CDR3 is TGTGCCACCAGCAGAAGGACAGGGATCTCTGGGGCCAACGTCCTGACTTTC. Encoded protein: CATSRRTGISGANVLTF.

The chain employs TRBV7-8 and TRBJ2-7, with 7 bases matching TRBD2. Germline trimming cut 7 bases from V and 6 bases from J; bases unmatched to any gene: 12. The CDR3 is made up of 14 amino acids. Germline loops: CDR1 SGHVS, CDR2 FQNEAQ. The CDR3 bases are TGTGCCAGCACAAGGGAGGGTGTCGATCGCGAGCAGTACTTC. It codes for CASTREGVDREQYF.

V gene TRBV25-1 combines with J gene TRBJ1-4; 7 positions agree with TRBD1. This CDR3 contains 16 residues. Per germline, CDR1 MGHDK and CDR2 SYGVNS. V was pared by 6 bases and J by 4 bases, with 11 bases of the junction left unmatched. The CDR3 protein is CASSEKPGQYNEKLFF. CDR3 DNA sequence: TGTGCCAGCAGCGAAAAACCGGGACAGTATAATGAAAAACTGTTTTTT.

DNA of the CDR3: TGCAGCGTCGCCTCTAGCGGGGGGGGCACAGATACGCAGTATTTT. Its protein product is CSVASSGGGTDTQYF. The chain uses TRBV29-1 and TRBJ2-3; 12 bases fit TRBD2. CDR3 length: 15 amino acids. Per the germline V gene, CDR1 is SQVTM and CDR2 is ANQGSEA. With V trimmed by 6 bases and J by 1 base, 5 bases remained unmatched.

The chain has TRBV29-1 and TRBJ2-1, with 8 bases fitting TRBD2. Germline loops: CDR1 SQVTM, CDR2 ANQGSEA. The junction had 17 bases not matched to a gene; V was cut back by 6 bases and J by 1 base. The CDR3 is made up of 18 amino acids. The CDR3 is CSVEGVGKLADSYNEQFF. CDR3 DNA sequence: TGCAGCGTCGAGGGGGTCGGGAAACTAGCGGATTCCTACAATGAGCAGTTCTTC.

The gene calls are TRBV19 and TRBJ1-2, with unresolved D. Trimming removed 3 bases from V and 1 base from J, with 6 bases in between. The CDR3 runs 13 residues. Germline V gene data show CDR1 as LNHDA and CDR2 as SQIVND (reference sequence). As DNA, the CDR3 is TGTGCCAGTAGTATGGGCAGTAACTATGGCTACACCTTC. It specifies CASSMGSNYGYTF.

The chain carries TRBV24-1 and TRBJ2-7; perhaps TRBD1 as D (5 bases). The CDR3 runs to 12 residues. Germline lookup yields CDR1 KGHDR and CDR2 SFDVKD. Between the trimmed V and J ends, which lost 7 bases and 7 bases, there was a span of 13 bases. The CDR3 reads CATSQGWGEQYF. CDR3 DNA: TGTGCCACCAGCCAGGGTTGGGGTGAGCAGTACTTC.

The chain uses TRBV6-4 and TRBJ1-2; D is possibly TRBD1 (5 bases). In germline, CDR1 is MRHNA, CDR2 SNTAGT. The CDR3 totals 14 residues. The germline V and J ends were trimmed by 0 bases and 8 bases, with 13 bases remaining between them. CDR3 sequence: CASSDSMGQGGYTF. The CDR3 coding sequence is TGTGCCAGCAGTGACTCGATGGGGCAGGGCGGCTACACCTTC.

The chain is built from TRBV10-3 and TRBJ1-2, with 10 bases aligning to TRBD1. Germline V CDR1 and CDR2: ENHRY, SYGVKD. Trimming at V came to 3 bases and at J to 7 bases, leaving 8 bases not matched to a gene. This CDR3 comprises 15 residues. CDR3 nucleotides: TGTGCCATCAGTGACAATGTGGACAGGGGGACTGGCTACACCTTC. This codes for CAISDNVDRGTGYTF.

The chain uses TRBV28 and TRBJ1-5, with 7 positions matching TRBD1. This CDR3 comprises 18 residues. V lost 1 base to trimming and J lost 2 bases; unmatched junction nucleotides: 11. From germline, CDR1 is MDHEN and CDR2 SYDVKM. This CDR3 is CASSLLGAQGGRNQPQHF. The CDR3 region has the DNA TGTGCCAGCAGTTTATTGGGAGCCCAGGGGGGACGCAATCAGCCCCAGCATTTT.

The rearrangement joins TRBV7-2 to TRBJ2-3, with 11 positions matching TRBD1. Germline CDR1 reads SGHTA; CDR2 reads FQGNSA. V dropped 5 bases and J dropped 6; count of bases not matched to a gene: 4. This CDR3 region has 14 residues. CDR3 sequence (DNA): TGTGCCAGCAGCCTGGACAGGGGGCGTGATACGCAGTATTTT. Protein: CASSLDRGRDTQYF.

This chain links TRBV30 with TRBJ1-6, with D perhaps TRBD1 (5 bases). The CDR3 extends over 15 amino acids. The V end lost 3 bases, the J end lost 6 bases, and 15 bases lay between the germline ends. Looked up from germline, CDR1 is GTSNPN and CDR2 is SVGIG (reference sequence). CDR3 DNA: TGTGCCTGGAGCGGCGGGACGGCCTTTAATTCACCCCTCCACTTT. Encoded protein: CAWSGGTAFNSPLHF.

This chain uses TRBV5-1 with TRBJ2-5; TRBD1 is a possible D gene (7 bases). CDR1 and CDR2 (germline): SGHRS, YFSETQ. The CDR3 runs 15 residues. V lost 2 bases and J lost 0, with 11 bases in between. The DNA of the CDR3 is TGCGCCAGCAGCTTCGGCAGGGGGGACCAAGAGACCCAGTACTTC. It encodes CASSFGRGDQETQYF.

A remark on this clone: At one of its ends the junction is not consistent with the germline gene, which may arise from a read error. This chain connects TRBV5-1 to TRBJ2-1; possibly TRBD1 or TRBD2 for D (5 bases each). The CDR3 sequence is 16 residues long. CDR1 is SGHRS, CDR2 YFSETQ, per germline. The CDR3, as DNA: TGCGCCAGCAGCTTGTATCCAGAACCCCGGGGCAATGCGCAGTTCTTC. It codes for CASSLYPEPRGNAQFF.

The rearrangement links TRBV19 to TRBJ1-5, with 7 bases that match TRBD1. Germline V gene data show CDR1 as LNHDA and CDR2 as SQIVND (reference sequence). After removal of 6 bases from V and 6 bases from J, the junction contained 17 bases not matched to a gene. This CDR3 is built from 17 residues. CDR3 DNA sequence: TGTGCCAGTAGAGAGCCCCTAGGGCAGGGGGTGGGTCAGCCCCAGCATTTT. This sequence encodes CASREPLGQGVGQPQHF.

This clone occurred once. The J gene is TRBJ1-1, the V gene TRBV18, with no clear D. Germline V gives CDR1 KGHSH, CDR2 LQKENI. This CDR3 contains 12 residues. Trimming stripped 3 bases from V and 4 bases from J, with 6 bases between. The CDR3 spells CASSPEGTEAFF. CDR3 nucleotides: TGTGCCAGCTCACCCGAGGGCACTGAAGCTTTCTTT.

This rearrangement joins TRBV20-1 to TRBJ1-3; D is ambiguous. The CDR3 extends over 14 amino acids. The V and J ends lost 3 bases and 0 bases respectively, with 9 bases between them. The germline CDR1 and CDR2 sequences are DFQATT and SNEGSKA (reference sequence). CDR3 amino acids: CSASLVSSGNTIYF. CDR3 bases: TGCAGTGCTAGTCTAGTGAGCTCTGGAAACACCATATATTTT.

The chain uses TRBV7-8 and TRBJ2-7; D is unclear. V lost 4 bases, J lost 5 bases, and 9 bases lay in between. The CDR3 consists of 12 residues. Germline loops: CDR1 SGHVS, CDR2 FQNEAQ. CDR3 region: CASSSRPHEQYF. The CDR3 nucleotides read TGTGCCAGCAGCTCAAGACCCCACGAGCAGTACTTC.

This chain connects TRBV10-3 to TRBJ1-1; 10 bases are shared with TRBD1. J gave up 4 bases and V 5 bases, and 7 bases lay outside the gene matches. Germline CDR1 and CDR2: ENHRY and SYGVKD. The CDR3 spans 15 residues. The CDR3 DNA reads TGTGCCATCAGTAGAACGACAGGGGGCGGCACTGAAGCTTTCTTT. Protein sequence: CAISRTTGGGTEAFF.

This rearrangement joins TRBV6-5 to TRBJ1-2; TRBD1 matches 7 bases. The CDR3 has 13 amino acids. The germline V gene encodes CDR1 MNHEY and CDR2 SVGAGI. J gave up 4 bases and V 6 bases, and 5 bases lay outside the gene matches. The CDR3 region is CASRGGLAYGYTF. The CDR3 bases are TGTGCCAGCAGAGGGGGCCTAGCCTATGGCTACACCTTC.

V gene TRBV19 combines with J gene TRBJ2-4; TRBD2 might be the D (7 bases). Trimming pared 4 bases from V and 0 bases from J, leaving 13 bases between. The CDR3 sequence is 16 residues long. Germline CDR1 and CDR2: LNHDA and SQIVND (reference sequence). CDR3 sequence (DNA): TGTGCCAGTAGTAAGGGGGGGACGATAGCCAAAAACATTCAGTACTTC. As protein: CASSKGGTIAKNIQYF.

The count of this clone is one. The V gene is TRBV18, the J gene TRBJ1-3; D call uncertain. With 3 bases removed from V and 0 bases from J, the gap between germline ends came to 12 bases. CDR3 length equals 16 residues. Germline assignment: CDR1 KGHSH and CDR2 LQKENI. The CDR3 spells CASSPGSLNSGNTIYF. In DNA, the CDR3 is TGTGCCAGCTCACCGGGCAGTCTTAACTCTGGAAACACCATATATTTT.